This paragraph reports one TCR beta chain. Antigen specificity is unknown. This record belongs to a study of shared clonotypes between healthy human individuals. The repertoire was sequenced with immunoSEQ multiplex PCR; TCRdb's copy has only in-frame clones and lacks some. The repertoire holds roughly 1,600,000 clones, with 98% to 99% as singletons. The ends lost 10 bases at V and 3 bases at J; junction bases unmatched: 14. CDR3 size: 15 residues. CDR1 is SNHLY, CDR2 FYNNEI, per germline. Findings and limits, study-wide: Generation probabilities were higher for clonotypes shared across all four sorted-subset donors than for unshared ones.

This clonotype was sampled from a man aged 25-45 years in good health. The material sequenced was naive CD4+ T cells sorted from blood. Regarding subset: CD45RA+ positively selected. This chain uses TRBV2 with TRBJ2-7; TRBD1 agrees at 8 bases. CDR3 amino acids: CATNPRTGGDYEQYF. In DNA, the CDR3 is TGTGCCACCAATCCCAGAACAGGGGGAGACTACGAGCAGTACTTC.